These 31 T cell receptor beta chains share one sample of origin, sequenced in a study of cytomegalovirus exposure and HLA in healthy donors. The PCR ran on 60 Vbeta and 13 Jbeta primers. The protocol was immunoSEQ multiplex PCR, while the TCRdb copy is restricted to in-frame clones and leaves out a portion. The sample shows under 150,000 clones, over 60% of them seen only once. The specimen sequenced was PBMCs. These TCRs come from a man aged 35 to 55 in good health and CMV-seropositive.

The chain uses TRBV27 and TRBJ1-4, with 7 bases aligning to TRBD1. This CDR3 comprises 18 residues. Trimming at V came to 5 bases and at J to 2 bases, leaving 14 bases not matched to a gene. Germline loops: CDR1 MNHEY, CDR2 SMNVEV (reference sequence). The CDR3 DNA follows: TGTGCCAGCAGTCCTAACAGGGGTGGGGGAAGGACTAATGAAAAACTGTTTTTT. Translated: CASSPNRGGGRTNEKLFF.

The chain is built from TRBV5-1 and TRBJ2-1, with 10 nucleotides matching TRBD2. Germline V CDR1 and CDR2: SGHRS, YFSETQ. This CDR3 comprises 17 residues. J gave up 4 bases and V 4 bases, and 11 bases lay outside the gene matches. CDR3 sequence reads: CASSAASGGFNYNEQFF. The CDR3 DNA sequence: TGCGCCAGCAGCGCTGCTAGCGGGGGCTTCAATTACAATGAGCAGTTCTTC.

This clone was seen just once. V and J are TRBV4-1 and TRBJ2-4; 15 positions agree with TRBD2. The CDR3 is made up of 20 amino acids. V shed 0 bases, J shed 8 bases, and the junction held 14 bases outside the gene matches. Germline V gene lookup returns CDR1 MGHRA and CDR2 YSYEKL. The CDR3 reads CASSQDVGLAGGVLTDIQYF. The CDR3 nucleotides are TGCGCCAGCAGCCAAGATGTAGGACTAGCGGGAGGGGTGCTGACGGACATTCAGTACTTC.

CDR3 bases: TGTGCCAGCAGCTCTCCTGGAAACACCATATATTTT. Its translation: CASSSPGNTIYF. The chain uses TRBV9 and TRBJ1-3; no clear D. The CDR3 runs to 12 residues. Trimming removed 4 bases from V and 2 bases from J, with 4 bases in between. Per germline, CDR1 SGDLS and CDR2 YYNGEE. Full variable domain (outside the CDR3, taken from reference TRBV9 and TRBJ1-3): DSGVTQTPKHLITATGQRVTLRCSPRSGDLSVYWYQQSLDQGLQFLIQYYNGEERAKGNILERFSAQQFPDLHSELNLSSLELGDSALYFCASSSPGNTIYFGEGSWLTVV.

This chain uses TRBV5-4 with TRBJ1-1; perhaps TRBD1 as D (6 bases). Trimming took 0 bases from V and 6 from J, leaving 21 bases between them. The CDR3 spans 17 residues. Germline V gene sequence: CDR1 SGHNT, CDR2 YYREEE (reference sequence). This CDR3 reads CASSLGSGGRGSPEAFF. The DNA for the CDR3 is TGTGCCAGCAGCTTGGGGAGCGGGGGGCGAGGGAGTCCTGAAGCTTTCTTT.

This chain joins TRBV6-5 and TRBJ2-3; 10 bases are a match to TRBD2. This CDR3 contains 16 residues. The V and J ends lost 0 bases and 8 bases, in that order; junction bases with no gene match: 8. Germline lookup yields CDR1 MNHEY and CDR2 SVGAGI. The CDR3 DNA follows: TGTGCCAGCAGTTACTCGGCTAGCGGGGGCCTCCCTACGCAGTATTTT. It yields the protein CASSYSASGGLPTQYF.

The genes are TRBV19 and TRBJ1-4; 7 bases align to TRBD1. The CDR3 is 15 amino acids. The germline gives CDR1 LNHDA, CDR2 SQIVND (reference sequence). V dropped 5 bases and J dropped 1; count of bases not matched to a gene: 4. CDR3 amino acids: CASSRYRGTNEKLFF. CDR3 nucleotide sequence: TGTGCCAGTAGTCGGTACAGGGGAACTAATGAAAAACTGTTTTTT.

V usage is TRBV7-2 and J usage is TRBJ2-2, with D possibly TRBD1 on 7 matching bases. Per the germline V gene, CDR1 is SGHTA and CDR2 is FQGNSA. V was shortened by 5 bases and J by 6 bases, with 16 bases between the two germline ends. This CDR3 region has 15 residues. CDR3 DNA: TGTGCCAGCAGCCAGAGGACAGGAGGGGCCGGGGAGCTGTTTTTT. It is translated as CASSQRTGGAGELFF.

The gene calls are TRBV28 and TRBJ2-5, with D possibly matching TRBD1 (5 bases). Germline V gene lookup returns CDR1 MDHEN and CDR2 SYDVKM. This CDR3 spans 17 amino acids. Trimming took 2 bases from V and 3 from J, leaving 19 bases between them. The CDR3 reads CASSLRGRGQVKETQYF. The CDR3, as DNA: TGTGCCAGCAGTTTAAGGGGTCGAGGACAAGTAAAAGAGACCCAGTACTTC.

The V and J genes are TRBV19 and TRBJ1-6, with 7 bases that match TRBD1. This CDR3 has 15 amino acids. V dropped 5 bases and J dropped 7; count of bases not matched to a gene: 8. Germline CDR1 reads LNHDA; CDR2 reads SQIVND (reference sequence). CDR3 residues: CASSPGRGGNSPLHF. The DNA of the CDR3 is TGTGCCAGTAGTCCAGGTAGAGGGGGCAATTCACCCCTCCACTTT.

The rearrangement uses TRBV7-9 and TRBJ1-2, with D possibly being TRBD1 (6 bases). V was shortened by 4 bases and J by 10 bases, with 16 bases between the two germline ends. Germline V gene data show CDR1 as SEHNR and CDR2 as FQNEAQ (reference sequence). The CDR3 consists of 13 residues. CDR3 sequence (DNA): TGTGCCAGCAGCTCCGACAGGATGGCAGCCTACACCTTC. Translation: CASSSDRMAAYTF. The full variable domain, rest sourced from reference TRBV7-9 and TRBJ1-2, is DTGVSQNPRHKITKRGQNVTFRCDPISEHNRLYWYRQTLGQGPEFLTYFQNEAQLEKSRLLSDRFSAERPKGSFSTLEIQRTEQGDSAMYLCASSSDRMAAYTFGSGTRLTVV.

This clone was found a few times. Written as DNA, the CDR3 is TGTGCCAGCAGTTATAGCGGGGGACGGGCGGGCACTGAAGCTTTCTTT. It yields the protein CASSYSGGRAGTEAFF. The gene calls are TRBV6-5 and TRBJ1-1, with D perhaps TRBD1 (5 bases). Trimming left V 3 bases short and J 4 bases short, with 18 bases between. The CDR3 has 16 residues. Germline CDR1 reads MNHEY; CDR2 reads SVGAGI.

The chain employs TRBV16 and TRBJ1-1; D not resolved. Germline V gene lookup returns CDR1 KGHSY and CDR2 FQNENV. V lost 1 base and J lost 4, with 7 bases in between. CDR3 length: 13 amino acids. CDR3 in amino acids: CASSQLESTEAFF. The CDR3 DNA follows: TGTGCCAGCAGCCAATTGGAGAGCACTGAAGCTTTCTTT.

This chain joins TRBV7-2 and TRBJ2-2; 7 positions agree with TRBD2. J was trimmed by 4 bases and V by 1 base; bases with no gene match: 6. There are 16 residues in the CDR3. In germline, CDR1 is SGHTA, CDR2 FQGNSA. The CDR3 loop reads CASSLGGSGVTGELFF. CDR3 nucleotides: TGTGCCAGCAGCTTAGGAGGCAGCGGGGTCACCGGGGAGCTGTTTTTT.

The chain couples TRBV5-8 to TRBJ2-1, with 8 bases aligning to TRBD2. Germline loops: CDR1 SGHTS, CDR2 YDEGEE. The CDR3 loop spans 12 amino acids. V dropped 4 bases and J dropped 9; count of bases not matched to a gene: 3. CDR3 sequence (DNA): TGTGCCAGCAGCCTCGGGACTAGTGAGCAGTTCTTC. Translation gives CASSLGTSEQFF.

The J gene is TRBJ2-2, the V gene TRBV5-4; maybe TRBD2 (5 bases). Germline V lookup: CDR1 SGHNT, CDR2 YYREEE (reference sequence). The germline V and J ends were trimmed by 1 base and 2 bases, with 6 bases remaining between them. The CDR3 loop spans 14 amino acids. The CDR3 bases are TGTGCCAGCAGCTTGCGGACTAACACCGGGGAGCTGTTTTTT. Protein: CASSLRTNTGELFF.

This clone was counted between two and nine times. The chain employs TRBV10-1 and TRBJ1-1; D is perhaps TRBD1 (6 bases). This CDR3 is 15 amino acids long. V was shortened by 5 bases and J by 1 base, with 14 bases between the two germline ends. The V gene's germline CDR1 is WNHNN and CDR2 SYGVQD (reference sequence). CDR3 loop: CASSHNTGRNTEAFF. In DNA, the CDR3 is TGCGCCAGCAGTCACAATACAGGGAGGAACACTGAAGCTTTCTTT.

The rearrangement uses TRBV19 and TRBJ1-5, with a tentative D call TRBD1 (6 bases). This CDR3 has 17 residues. Germline V gene data show CDR1 as LNHDA and CDR2 as SQIVND (reference sequence). V was pared by 3 bases and J by 0 bases, with 15 bases between. For the CDR3, the DNA is TGTGCCAGTAGTATGATCCAGGGGACCCTTAGCAATCAGCCCCAGCATTTT. It codes for CASSMIQGTLSNQPQHF.

The chain couples TRBV16 to TRBJ1-5, with no clear D. Trimming left V 2 bases short and J 6 bases short, with 23 bases between. Germline CDR1 KGHSY, CDR2 FQNENV. This CDR3 has 18 amino acids. The CDR3 reads CASSQQRAGSSPGQPQHF. Written as DNA, the CDR3 is TGTGCCAGCAGCCAACAGAGGGCAGGATCCAGCCCCGGTCAGCCCCAGCATTTT.

The chain is built from TRBV7-9 and TRBJ1-1; D is unresolved. Germline V gives CDR1 SEHNR, CDR2 FQNEAQ (reference sequence). CDR3 length equals 12 residues. V was cut by 1 base and J by 8 bases, with 8 bases left in between. The CDR3 sequence is CASSLEPGEAFF. The CDR3 DNA follows: TGTGCCAGCAGCTTAGAACCGGGGGAAGCTTTCTTT.

This rearrangement joins TRBV30 to TRBJ2-5; maybe TRBD2 (7 bases). Trimming cost V 2 bases and J 11 bases, with 18 bases left between them. Looked up from germline, CDR1 is GTSNPN and CDR2 is SVGIG (reference sequence). CDR3 length: 13 amino acids. CDR3 in amino acids: CAWSLLGGAAQYF. Here the CDR3 DNA reads TGTGCCTGGAGTCTCCTAGGGGGGGCCGCTCAGTACTTC.

V usage is TRBV27 and J usage is TRBJ1-6, with a weak D call TRBD1 (6 bases). This CDR3 spans 15 amino acids. The germline CDR1 and CDR2 sequences are MNHEY and SMNVEV (reference sequence). The ends were cut back, 6 bases at V and 2 bases at J, with 11 bases in the middle. The CDR3 region has the DNA TGTGCCAGCAGCGGTTCAGGGGCCTATAATTCACCCCTCCACTTT. It specifies CASSGSGAYNSPLHF.

This clone was found a few times. The gene calls are TRBV4-3 and TRBJ1-2; no clear D. Trimming shortened V by 0 bases and J by 0 bases, and 20 bases separated the two germline ends. The CDR3 sequence is 19 residues long. In germline, CDR1 is LGHNA, CDR2 YSLEER. The CDR3 bases are TGCGCCAGCAGCCAAGATCATCGGCCAGGTGGGTGGGCTAACTATGGCTACACCTTC. It codes for CASSQDHRPGGWANYGYTF.

This chain links TRBV18 with TRBJ1-6; D might be TRBD1 (6 bases). The V and J ends lost 1 base and 8 bases respectively, with 15 bases between them. Germline assignment: CDR1 KGHSH and CDR2 LQKENI. The CDR3 is made up of 16 amino acids. Written as DNA, the CDR3 is TGTGCCAGCTCACCACGCCAGGCAGGGGTGGATTCACCCCTCCACTTT. Residues: CASSPRQAGVDSPLHF. The full variable domain, in which reference TRBV18 and TRBJ1-6 provide the parts outside the CDR3, is NAGVMQNPRHLVRRRGQEARLRCSPMKGHSHVYWYRQLPEEGLKFMVYLQKENIIDESGMPKERFSAEFPKEGPSILRIQQVVRGDSAAYFCASSPRQAGVDSPLHFGNGTRLTVT.

This chain connects TRBV19 to TRBJ1-1, with 9 nucleotides matching TRBD1. Per germline, CDR1 LNHDA and CDR2 SQIVND (reference sequence). V lost 5 bases, J lost 6 bases, and 10 bases stayed unmatched. The CDR3 is made up of 15 amino acids. In DNA form, the CDR3 reads TGTGCCAGTAGTGACAGACAGGGGGTCTTCCCTGAAGCTTTCTTT. Amino acids: CASSDRQGVFPEAFF.

The rearrangement uses TRBV7-2 and TRBJ1-5; 7 bases align to TRBD1. The germline CDR1 and CDR2 sequences are SGHTA and FQGNSA. The trim removed 5 bases at V and 0 bases at J, leaving 7 bases unmatched. This CDR3 has 16 residues. CDR3 nucleotide sequence: TGTGCCAGCAGCAATAAAGGGACAGTTAGCAATCAGCCCCAGCATTTT. It codes for CASSNKGTVSNQPQHF.

This clone came up once. The chain uses TRBV7-2 and TRBJ2-3, with 10 bases aligning to TRBD2. J was trimmed by 4 bases and V by 2 bases; bases with no gene match: 3. From germline, CDR1 is SGHTA and CDR2 FQGNSA. The CDR3 runs 15 residues. The CDR3 DNA sequence: TGTGCCAGCAGCTTAAGCGGGGGGGCCCCAGATACGCAGTATTTT. It encodes CASSLSGGAPDTQYF.

The CDR3 loop reads CASTAQGAWIGNTEAFF. The CDR3 DNA is TGTGCCAGCACCGCACAGGGGGCATGGATAGGGAACACTGAAGCTTTCTTT. The V gene is TRBV7-9, the J gene TRBJ1-1, with 9 bases aligning to TRBD1. Germline trimming cut 7 bases from V and 1 base from J; bases unmatched to any gene: 13. The CDR3 has 17 amino acids. Germline CDR1 reads SEHNR; CDR2 reads FQNEAQ (reference sequence).

This clone was observed a handful of times. The rearrangement links TRBV7-2 to TRBJ2-1, with D possibly TRBD2 on 5 matching bases. Trimming cost V 1 base and J 8 bases, with 12 bases left between them. CDR1 and CDR2 from the germline V gene are SGHTA and FQGNSA. The CDR3 consists of 14 residues. For the CDR3, the DNA is TGTGCCAGCAGCTTAGAACTCGGGAACCATGAGCAGTTCTTC. Its translation: CASSLELGNHEQFF.

The chain employs TRBV5-4 and TRBJ2-3, with D perhaps matching TRBD2 (6 bases). V was cut by 0 bases and J by 1 base, with 12 bases left in between. This CDR3 has 16 amino acids. Germline V CDR1 and CDR2: SGHNT, YYREEE (reference sequence). CDR3 bases: TGTGCCAGCAGCTTGGCCGGGGGACTTCGCACAGATACGCAGTATTTT. Protein sequence: CASSLAGGLRTDTQYF.

This chain links TRBV6-5 with TRBJ2-3; TRBD1 might be the D (7 bases). This CDR3 contains 15 residues. Germline V lookup: CDR1 MNHEY, CDR2 SVGAGI. Trimming cost V 7 bases and J 0 bases, with 14 bases left between them. The CDR3 region is CASTRGVSSTDTQYF. As DNA, the CDR3 is TGTGCCAGCACCAGGGGGGTCTCCAGCACAGATACGCAGTATTTT.